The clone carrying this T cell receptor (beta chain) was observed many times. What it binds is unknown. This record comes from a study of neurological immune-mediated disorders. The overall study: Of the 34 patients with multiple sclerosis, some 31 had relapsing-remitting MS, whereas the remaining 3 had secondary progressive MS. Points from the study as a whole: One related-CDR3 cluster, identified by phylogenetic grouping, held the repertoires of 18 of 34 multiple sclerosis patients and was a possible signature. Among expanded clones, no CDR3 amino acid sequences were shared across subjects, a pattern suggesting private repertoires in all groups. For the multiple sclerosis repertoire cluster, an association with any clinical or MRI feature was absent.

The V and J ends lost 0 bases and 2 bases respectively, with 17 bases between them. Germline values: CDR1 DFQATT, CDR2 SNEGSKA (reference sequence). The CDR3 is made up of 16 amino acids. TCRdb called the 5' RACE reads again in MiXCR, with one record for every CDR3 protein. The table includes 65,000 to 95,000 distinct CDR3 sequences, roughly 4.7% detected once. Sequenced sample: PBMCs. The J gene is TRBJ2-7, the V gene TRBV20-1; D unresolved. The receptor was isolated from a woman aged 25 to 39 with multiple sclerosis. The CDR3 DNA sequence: TGCAGTGCTAGAGAGGGCTCGGGCGTTGGTACCTACGAGCAGTACTTC. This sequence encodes CSAREGSGVGTYEQYF.